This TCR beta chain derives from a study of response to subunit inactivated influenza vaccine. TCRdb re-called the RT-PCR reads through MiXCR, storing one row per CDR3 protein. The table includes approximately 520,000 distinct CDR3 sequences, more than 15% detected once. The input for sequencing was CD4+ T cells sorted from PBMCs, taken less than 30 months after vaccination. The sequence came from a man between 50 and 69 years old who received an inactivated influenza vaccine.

CDR3: CASSAKDGLSNQPQHF. The CDR3 nucleotides read TGTGCCAGCAGCGCAAAGGACGGCCTTAGCAATCAGCCCCAGCATTTT. The chain is built from TRBV7-2 and TRBJ1-5; D remains unclear. The germline gives CDR1 SGHTA, CDR2 FQGNSA. The CDR3 is 16 residues long. Trimming took 5 bases from V and 0 from J, leaving 14 bases between them.